Each of the 24 T cell receptor beta chains below was sequenced from the same sample in a study of T cell responses to AZD1222 COVID-19 vaccine. Generated by immunoSEQ multiplex PCR, the TCRdb table keeps only in-frame clones and is missing some. Of 130,000 or so clones in the sample, 85% to 95% are singletons; the top ten hold approximately 1.5%. Sequenced here: peripheral blood, sampled on day 0 of AZD1222 vaccination. Receptor source: an adult in good health.

This rearrangement joins TRBV5-4 to TRBJ2-5; maybe TRBD2 (5 bases). Germline CDR1 and CDR2: SGHNT and YYREEE (reference sequence). The CDR3 totals 14 residues. V was cut by 4 bases and J by 0 bases, with 10 bases left in between. The CDR3 bases are TGTGCCAGCAGCAGGCCGGGATACCAAGAGACCCAGTACTTC. It yields the protein CASSRPGYQETQYF.

The V and J genes are TRBV5-1 and TRBJ2-1; 8 nucleotides line up with TRBD2. The CDR3 covers 15 residues. J lost 5 bases, V lost 0 bases, and 4 bases had no gene match. Per germline, CDR1 SGHRS and CDR2 YFSETQ. CDR3 region: CASSLVAGGNNEQFF. The CDR3 nucleotides are TGCGCCAGCAGCTTGGTTGCGGGGGGAAACAATGAGCAGTTCTTC. Looking up the rest from reference TRBV5-1 and TRBJ2-1 gives the full variable domain: KAGVTQTPRYLIKTRGQQVTLSCSPISGHRSVSWYQQTPGQGLQFLFEYFSETQRNKGNFPGRFSGRQFSNSRSEMNVSTLELGDSALYLCASSLVAGGNNEQFFGPGTRLTVL.

Here the CDR3 DNA reads TGTGCCAGCAGCTCAACAGGACGGACCCAAGAGACCCAGTACTTC. Translated: CASSSTGRTQETQYF. The chain links TRBV13 to TRBJ2-5, with D possibly TRBD1 on 5 matching bases. The CDR3 is made up of 15 amino acids. V gave up 4 bases and J gave up 1 base, with 13 bases separating them. The V gene's germline CDR1 is PRHDT and CDR2 FYEKMQ (reference sequence).

This rearrangement joins TRBV29-1 to TRBJ1-1, with D perhaps TRBD1 (6 bases). The germline CDR1 and CDR2 sequences are SQVTM and ANQGSEA. The CDR3 has 14 residues. V was cut by 8 bases and J by 1 base, with 17 bases left in between. The CDR3 region is CSTLSGQSNTEAFF. The CDR3 nucleotides are TGCAGCACCCTTTCCGGACAGTCGAACACTGAAGCTTTCTTT.

As for this clone: The same CDR3 is also encoded by other DNA sequences in this sample. The genes are TRBV30 and TRBJ1-5; no reliable D call. Trimming removed 0 bases from V and 2 bases from J, with 5 bases in between. Germline V CDR1 and CDR2: GTSNPN, SVGIG (reference sequence). The CDR3 covers 13 residues. This CDR3 reads CAWSVAGNQPQHF. The CDR3 bases are TGTGCCTGGAGTGTAGCGGGCAATCAGCCCCAGCATTTT.

V and J are TRBV7-9 and TRBJ1-4; TRBD1 might be the D (6 bases). Per germline, CDR1 SEHNR and CDR2 FQNEAQ (reference sequence). V was trimmed by 5 bases and J by 8 bases, leaving 15 bases between them. The CDR3 sequence is 14 residues long. The CDR3 DNA reads as TGTGCCAGCAGCCCAGAAGGACAGTGGGAAAAACTGTTTTTT. Amino acids: CASSPEGQWEKLFF.

This sequence joins TRBV4-1 and TRBJ2-1; the D is unclear. Trimming shortened V by 4 bases and J by 3 bases, and 19 bases separated the two germline ends. Germline V gives CDR1 MGHRA, CDR2 YSYEKL. The CDR3 is 17 residues long. The CDR3: CASSPTRAVRFYNEQFF. The CDR3 DNA reads TGCGCCAGCAGCCCCACCCGGGCAGTTAGATTCTACAATGAGCAGTTCTTC.

V is TRBV25-1 and J is TRBJ1-3; tentatively, D is TRBD1 (6 bases). There are 15 residues in the CDR3. Trimming stripped 4 bases from V and 2 bases from J, with 12 bases between. Per the germline V gene, CDR1 is MGHDK and CDR2 is SYGVNS. The CDR3 bases are TGTGCCAGCAGTGGACAGGACGGGGCTGGAAACACCATATATTTT. Translating gives CASSGQDGAGNTIYF. Looking up the rest from reference TRBV25-1 and TRBJ1-3 gives the full variable domain: EADIYQTPRYLVIGTGKKITLECSQTMGHDKMYWYQQDPGMELHLIHYSYGVNSTEKGDLSSESTVSRIRTEHFPLTLESARPSHTSQYLCASSGQDGAGNTIYFGEGSWLTVV.

CDR3 bases: TGTGCCAGCAGCCAAGAAGGGGTACACGAGCAGTACTTC. Its translation is CASSQEGVHEQYF. V gene TRBV3-1 (or the pseudogene TRBV3-2) combines with J gene TRBJ2-7; D perhaps matches TRBD1 (5 bases). The CDR3 extends over 13 amino acids. CDR1 is LGHDT, CDR2 YNNKEL, per germline (reference sequence). V was shortened by 0 bases and J by 5 bases, with 8 bases between the two germline ends.

The V and J genes are TRBV7-2 and TRBJ2-7, with D tentatively TRBD1 (5 bases). CDR3 length: 12 amino acids. Per germline, CDR1 SGHTA and CDR2 FQGNSA. V shed 5 bases and J shed 12 bases, with 17 bases lying between them. CDR3 bases: TGTGCCAGCAGCCCTTCTCAGGGTGTACCGTACGTC. It translates to CASSPSQGVPYV.

This clone occurred a few times. The chain has TRBV7-8 and TRBJ1-2; the match to TRBD1 covers 7 bases. The V segment lost 1 base and the J segment 3 bases; nucleotides outside the gene matches: 8. Per germline, CDR1 SGHVS and CDR2 FQNEAQ. CDR3 length: 16 amino acids. CDR3 nucleotides: TGTGCCAGCAGCTTAGGGACAGGCGGCGGGTACTATGGCTACACCTTC. Protein product: CASSLGTGGGYYGYTF.

The table lists this clone with a count of one. V is TRBV6-5 and J is TRBJ1-2; the match to TRBD1 covers 7 bases. V trimming: 10 bases; J trimming: 4 bases; junction bases outside the gene matches: 9. The CDR3 covers 13 residues. In germline, CDR1 is MNHEY, CDR2 SVGAGI. CDR3 nucleotides: TGTGCCACCGCCTCGACAGGGTTCTATGGCTACACCTTC. This encodes CATASTGFYGYTF.

The chain employs TRBV5-5 and TRBJ2-1; tentatively, D is TRBD2 (6 bases). Trimming removed 7 bases from V and 1 base from J, with 18 bases in between. CDR1 and CDR2 from the germline V gene are SGHKS and YYEKEE (reference sequence). This CDR3 contains 16 residues. CDR3 coding DNA: TGTGCCAGCCAAGTAGGCGGGGTCGGGTCCTACAATGAGCAGTTCTTC. Amino acid sequence: CASQVGGVGSYNEQFF.

The chain links TRBV30 to TRBJ1-3; D gene unclear. The V end was cut by 5 bases, the J end by 2 bases, with 4 bases between. The germline gives CDR1 GTSNPN, CDR2 SVGIG (reference sequence). The CDR3 is 11 amino acids. CDR3 sequence: CAWAPGNTIYF. DNA for the CDR3: TGTGCCTGGGCCCCTGGAAACACCATATATTTT.

V and J are TRBV28 and TRBJ1-6; D gene unclear. Germline V gene lookup returns CDR1 MDHEN and CDR2 SYDVKM. The CDR3 consists of 15 residues. V dropped 3 bases and J dropped 2 bases, with 8 bases sitting between them. CDR3 nucleotide sequence: TGTGCCAGCAGTTTGGTCGGGACCTATAATTCACCCCTCCACTTT. Translation: CASSLVGTYNSPLHF.

The chain carries TRBV3-1 (or the pseudogene TRBV3-2) and TRBJ1-2; D ambiguous. The CDR3 totals 16 residues. Germline V lookup: CDR1 LGHDT, CDR2 YNNKEL (reference sequence). V lost 0 bases to trimming and J lost 8 bases, with 19 bases between them. CDR3 protein: CASSQDLVGLTLGYTF. For the CDR3, the DNA is TGTGCCAGCAGCCAAGATCTGGTAGGCCTGACGTTAGGCTACACCTTC.

This sequence joins TRBV16 and TRBJ1-3; D uncertain. The CDR3 covers 16 residues. The germline CDR1 and CDR2 sequences are KGHSY and FQNENV. V shed 1 base and J shed 0 bases, with 10 bases lying between them. The CDR3 spells CASSQFGQNSGNTIYF. The CDR3 DNA follows: TGTGCCAGCAGCCAATTCGGGCAAAACTCTGGAAACACCATATATTTT. The full variable domain, in which reference TRBV16 and TRBJ1-3 provide the parts outside the CDR3, is GEEVAQTPKHLVRGEGQKAKLYCAPIKGHSYVFWYQQVLKNEFKFLISFQNENVFDETGMPKERFSAKCLPNSPCSLEIQATKLEDSAVYFCASSQFGQNSGNTIYFGEGSWLTVV.

The count of this clone is one. The chain carries TRBV27 and TRBJ1-3; TRBD1 matches at 8 bases. Per germline, CDR1 MNHEY and CDR2 SMNVEV (reference sequence). The CDR3 is 19 amino acids. Trimming removed 1 base from V and 0 bases from J; junction bases left unmatched: 11. CDR3 nucleotides: TGTGCCAGCAGTTTATGGGGCCCGGGGACAGGATTCTCTGGAAACACCATATATTTT. Amino acids: CASSLWGPGTGFSGNTIYF.

The gene calls are TRBV7-2 and TRBJ2-2; a weak D match, TRBD2 (5 bases). Germline V gene sequence: CDR1 SGHTA, CDR2 FQGNSA. The CDR3 spans 13 residues. The germline V and J ends were trimmed by 2 bases and 5 bases, with 6 bases remaining between them. The CDR3 spells CASSLWETGELFF. The DNA of the CDR3 is TGTGCCAGCAGCTTATGGGAGACCGGGGAGCTGTTTTTT.

The rearrangement joins TRBV3-1 (or the pseudogene TRBV3-2) to TRBJ1-1, with D perhaps TRBD1 (5 bases). The germline V and J ends were trimmed by 4 bases and 1 base, with 13 bases remaining between them. Germline assignment: CDR1 LGHDT and CDR2 YNNKEL (reference sequence). There are 15 residues in the CDR3. The CDR3 reads CASSPSGGRNTEAFF. The CDR3 nucleotides read TGTGCCAGCAGCCCCAGTGGGGGGAGGAACACTGAAGCTTTCTTT.

This clone was observed a few times. This chain uses TRBV27 with TRBJ2-7; a possible D gene is TRBD1 (6 bases). V was clipped by 5 bases and J by 2 bases, with 10 bases between them. The CDR3 sequence is 13 residues long. Germline loops: CDR1 MNHEY, CDR2 SMNVEV (reference sequence). CDR3 nucleotide sequence: TGTGCCAGCAGTCCCGCAGGGGCCTACGAGCAGTACTTC. As protein: CASSPAGAYEQYF.

This chain joins TRBV19 and TRBJ2-3, with 10 bases fitting TRBD1. The CDR3 has 16 residues. The junction had 6 bases not matched to a gene; V was cut back by 5 bases and J by 1 base. Germline lookup yields CDR1 LNHDA and CDR2 SQIVND (reference sequence). CDR3 residues: CASSLEGQGGTDTQYF. The CDR3 region has the DNA TGTGCCAGTAGTCTTGAAGGACAGGGGGGCACAGATACGCAGTATTTT.

The rearrangement uses TRBV2 and TRBJ1-5; D is unclear. The CDR3 contains 14 residues. The V and J ends lost 3 bases and 3 bases respectively, with 9 bases between them. Germline V CDR1 and CDR2: SNHLY, FYNNEI. This chain's CDR3 is CASSESLPNQPQHF. CDR3 coding DNA: TGTGCCAGCAGTGAGAGTCTGCCCAATCAGCCCCAGCATTTT.

CDR3 amino acids: CASSFRGRGKFF. CDR3 sequence (DNA): TGTGCCAGCAGTTTTCGGGGACGGGGGAAATTCTTC. The chain combines TRBV6-5 with TRBJ2-1; D is possibly TRBD2 (6 bases). CDR3 length: 12 residues. The ends were cut back, 4 bases at V and 16 bases at J, with 17 bases in the middle. Germline values: CDR1 MNHEY, CDR2 SVGAGI.